This T cell receptor (beta chain) originates from a study of beta chain features in type 1 diabetes. Every isolated RNA sample was fully reverse transcribed, so sequencing captured expressed TCRB transcripts. This table comes from immunoSEQ multiplex PCR, and its TCRdb copy is limited to in-frame clones, with some not included. The sample carries about 260,000 clones, about a fifth recorded once. General observations from the study: A moderate, significant TCRB CDR3 shortening appeared in type 1 diabetes across four CD4+ subsets.

In the case of this clone: The target antigen is unknown.

All sorted populations exceeded 95% purity. Germline CDR1 reads MDHEN; CDR2 reads SYDVKM. V dropped 8 bases and J dropped 5; count of bases not matched to a gene: 11. This CDR3 is built from 14 residues. The chain has TRBV28 and TRBJ2-5; 7 bases are a match to TRBD1. Specimen: naive CD4+ T cells from blood. The clonotype comes from a woman in her thirties or forties with type 1 diabetes. CDR3 amino acids: CASRQPTGPETQYF. CDR3 nucleotide sequence: TGTGCCAGCCGACAACCGACAGGGCCGGAGACCCAGTACTTC.